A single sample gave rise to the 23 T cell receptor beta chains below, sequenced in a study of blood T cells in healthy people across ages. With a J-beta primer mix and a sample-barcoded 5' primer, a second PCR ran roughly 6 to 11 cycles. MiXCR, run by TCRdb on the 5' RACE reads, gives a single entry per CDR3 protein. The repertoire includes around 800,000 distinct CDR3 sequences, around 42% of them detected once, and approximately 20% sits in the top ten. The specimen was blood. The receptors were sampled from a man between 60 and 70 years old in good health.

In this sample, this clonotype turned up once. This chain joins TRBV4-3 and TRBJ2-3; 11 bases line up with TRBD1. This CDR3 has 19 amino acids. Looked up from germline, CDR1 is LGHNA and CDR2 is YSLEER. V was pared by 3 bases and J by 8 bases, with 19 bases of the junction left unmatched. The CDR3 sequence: CASSQAPGGTGGIQRTQYF. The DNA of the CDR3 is TGCGCCAGCAGCCAGGCCCCGGGGGGGACAGGGGGGATACAGCGTACGCAGTATTTT.

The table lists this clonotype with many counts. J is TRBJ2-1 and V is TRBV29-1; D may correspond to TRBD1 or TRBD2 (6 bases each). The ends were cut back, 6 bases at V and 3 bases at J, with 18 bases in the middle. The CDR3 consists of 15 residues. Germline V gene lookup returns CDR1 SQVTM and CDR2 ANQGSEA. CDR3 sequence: CSVGPGAAGYNEQFF. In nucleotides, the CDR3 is TGCAGCGTAGGTCCGGGGGCGGCCGGCTACAATGAGCAGTTCTTC.

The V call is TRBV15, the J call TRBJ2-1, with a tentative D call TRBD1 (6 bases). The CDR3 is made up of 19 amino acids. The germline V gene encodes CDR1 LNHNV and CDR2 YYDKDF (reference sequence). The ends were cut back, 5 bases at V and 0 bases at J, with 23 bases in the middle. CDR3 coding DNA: TGTGCCACCAGCGACCTGGTAAATCCAGGGACAACCTCCTACAATGAGCAGTTCTTC. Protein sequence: CATSDLVNPGTTSYNEQFF.

CDR3 in amino acids: CASSFNIRVYEQYF. Written as DNA, the CDR3 is TGTGCCAGCAGTTTCAACATTAGGGTCTACGAGCAGTACTTC. The chain recombines TRBV12-3 or TRBV12-4 with TRBJ2-7, with no clear D. V was pared by 3 bases and J by 3 bases, with 12 bases between. CDR3 length: 14 amino acids.

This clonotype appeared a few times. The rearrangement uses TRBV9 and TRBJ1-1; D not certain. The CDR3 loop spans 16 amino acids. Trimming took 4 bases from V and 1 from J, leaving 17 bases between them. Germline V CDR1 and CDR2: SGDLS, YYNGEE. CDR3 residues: CASSLNPGRENTEAFF. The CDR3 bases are TGTGCCAGCAGCTTAAACCCGGGTCGAGAGAACACTGAAGCTTTCTTT.

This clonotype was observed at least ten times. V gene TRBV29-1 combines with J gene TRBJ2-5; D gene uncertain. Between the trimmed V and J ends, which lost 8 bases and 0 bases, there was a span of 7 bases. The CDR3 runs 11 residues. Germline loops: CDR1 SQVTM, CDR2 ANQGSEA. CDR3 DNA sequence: TGCAGCACCTCACACCAAGAGACCCAGTACTTC. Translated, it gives CSTSHQETQYF.

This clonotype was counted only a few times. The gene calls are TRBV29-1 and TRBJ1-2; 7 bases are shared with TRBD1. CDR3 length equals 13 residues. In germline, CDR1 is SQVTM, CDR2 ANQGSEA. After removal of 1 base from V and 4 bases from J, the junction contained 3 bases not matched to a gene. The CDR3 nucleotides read TGCAGCGTTGAAGCAGGGGGTACCTATGGCTACACCTTC. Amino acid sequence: CSVEAGGTYGYTF.

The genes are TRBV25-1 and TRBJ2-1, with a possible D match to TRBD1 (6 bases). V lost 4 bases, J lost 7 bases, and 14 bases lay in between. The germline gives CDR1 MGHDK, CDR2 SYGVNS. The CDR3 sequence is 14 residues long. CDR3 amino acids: CASSADRWSNEQFF. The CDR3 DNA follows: TGTGCCAGCAGTGCCGACAGGTGGTCAAATGAGCAGTTCTTC.

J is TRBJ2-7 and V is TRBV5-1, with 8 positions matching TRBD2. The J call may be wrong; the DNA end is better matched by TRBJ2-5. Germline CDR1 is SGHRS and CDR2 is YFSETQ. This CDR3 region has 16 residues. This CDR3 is CASSFELAEGQETQYF. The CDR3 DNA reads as TGCGCCAGCAGCTTCGAACTAGCGGAGGGCCAAGAGACCCAGTACTTC.

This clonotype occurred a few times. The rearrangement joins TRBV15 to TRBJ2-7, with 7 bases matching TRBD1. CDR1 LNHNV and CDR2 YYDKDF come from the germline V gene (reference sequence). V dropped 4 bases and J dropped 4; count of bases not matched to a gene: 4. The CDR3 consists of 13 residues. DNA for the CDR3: TGTGCCACCAGCAAATTGACAGGGTACGAGCAGTACTTC. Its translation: CATSKLTGYEQYF.

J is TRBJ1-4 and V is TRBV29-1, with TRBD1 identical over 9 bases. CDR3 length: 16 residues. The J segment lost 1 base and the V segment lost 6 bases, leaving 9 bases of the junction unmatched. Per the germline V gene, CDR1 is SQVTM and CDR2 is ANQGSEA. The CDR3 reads CSVATGGVVTNEKLFF. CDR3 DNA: TGCAGCGTCGCAACAGGGGGCGTGGTAACTAATGAAAAACTGTTTTTT.

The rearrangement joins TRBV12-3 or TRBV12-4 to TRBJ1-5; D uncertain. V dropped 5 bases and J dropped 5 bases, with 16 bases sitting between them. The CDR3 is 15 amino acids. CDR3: CASSEEGSEDQPQHF. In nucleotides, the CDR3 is TGTGCCAGCAGTGAGGAGGGAAGCGAGGATCAGCCCCAGCATTTT.

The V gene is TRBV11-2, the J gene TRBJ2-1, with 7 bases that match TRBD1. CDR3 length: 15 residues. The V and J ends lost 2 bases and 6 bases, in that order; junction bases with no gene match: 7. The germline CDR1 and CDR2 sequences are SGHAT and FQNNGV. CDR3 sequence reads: CASSLSPTGSNEQFF. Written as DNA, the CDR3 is TGTGCCAGCAGCTTATCCCCGACAGGGAGCAATGAGCAGTTCTTC.

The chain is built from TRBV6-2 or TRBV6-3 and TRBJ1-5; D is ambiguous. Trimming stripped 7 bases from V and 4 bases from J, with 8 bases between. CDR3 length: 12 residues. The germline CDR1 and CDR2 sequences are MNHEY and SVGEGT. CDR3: CASNTDNQPQHF. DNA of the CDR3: TGTGCCAGCAACACCGATAATCAGCCCCAGCATTTT.

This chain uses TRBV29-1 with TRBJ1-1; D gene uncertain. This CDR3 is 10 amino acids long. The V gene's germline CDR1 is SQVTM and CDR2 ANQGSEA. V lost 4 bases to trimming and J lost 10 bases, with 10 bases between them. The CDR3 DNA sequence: TGCAGCGTTGCGCAGCAAGGAGCTTTCTTT. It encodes CSVAQQGAFF. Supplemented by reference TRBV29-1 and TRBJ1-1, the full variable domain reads SAVISQKPSRDICQRGTSLTIQCQVDSQVTMMFWYRQQPGQSLTLIATANQGSEATYESGFVIDKFPISRPNLTFSTLTVSNMSPEDSSIYLCSVAQQGAFFGQGTRLTVV.

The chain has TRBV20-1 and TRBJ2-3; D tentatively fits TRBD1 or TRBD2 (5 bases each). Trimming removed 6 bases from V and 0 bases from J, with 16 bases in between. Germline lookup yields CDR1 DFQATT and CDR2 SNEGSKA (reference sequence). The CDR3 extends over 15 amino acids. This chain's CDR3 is CSATLPGPSTDTQYF. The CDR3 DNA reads TGCAGTGCAACCTTGCCGGGGCCTAGCACAGATACGCAGTATTTT.

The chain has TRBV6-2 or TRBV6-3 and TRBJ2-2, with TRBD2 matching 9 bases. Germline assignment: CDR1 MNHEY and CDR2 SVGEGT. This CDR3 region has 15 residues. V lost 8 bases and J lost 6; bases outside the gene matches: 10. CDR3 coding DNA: TGTGCCAGCGGTCGACTAGCGGACCCGTCCGGGGAGCTGTTTTTT. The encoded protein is CASGRLADPSGELFF.

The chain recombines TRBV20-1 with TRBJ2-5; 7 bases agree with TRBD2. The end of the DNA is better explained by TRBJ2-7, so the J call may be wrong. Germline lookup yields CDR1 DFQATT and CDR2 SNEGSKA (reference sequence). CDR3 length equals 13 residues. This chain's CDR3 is CSASRDYPYEQYF. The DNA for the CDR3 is TGCAGTGCGTCCCGGGACTACCCCTACGAGCAGTACTTC.

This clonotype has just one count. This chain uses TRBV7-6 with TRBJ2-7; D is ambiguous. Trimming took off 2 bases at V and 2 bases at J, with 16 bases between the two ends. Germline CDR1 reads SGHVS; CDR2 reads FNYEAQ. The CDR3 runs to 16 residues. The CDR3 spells CASSLRSPLATYEQYF. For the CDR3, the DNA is TGTGCCAGCAGCTTACGCAGCCCCTTAGCCACCTACGAGCAGTACTTC.

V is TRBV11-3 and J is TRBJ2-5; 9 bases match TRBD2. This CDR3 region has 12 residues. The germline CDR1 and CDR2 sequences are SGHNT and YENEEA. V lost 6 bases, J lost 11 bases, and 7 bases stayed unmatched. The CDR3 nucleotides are TGTGCCAGCAGGACTAGCGGATTTGAGCAGTACTTC. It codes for CASRTSGFEQYF.

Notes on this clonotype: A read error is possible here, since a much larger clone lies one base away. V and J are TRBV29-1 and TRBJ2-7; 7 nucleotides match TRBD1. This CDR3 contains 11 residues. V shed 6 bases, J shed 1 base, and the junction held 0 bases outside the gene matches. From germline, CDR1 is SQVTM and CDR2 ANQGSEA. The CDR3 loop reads CSVGQSYEQYF. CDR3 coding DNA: TGCAGCGTGGGACAGTCCTACGAGCAGTACTTC.

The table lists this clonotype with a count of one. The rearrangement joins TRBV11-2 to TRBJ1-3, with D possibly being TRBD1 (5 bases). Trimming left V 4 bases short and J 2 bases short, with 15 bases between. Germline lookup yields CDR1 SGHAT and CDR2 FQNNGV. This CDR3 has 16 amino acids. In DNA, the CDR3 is TGTGCCAGCAGCTCGGGGAAAGGGGCGCCTGGAAACACCATATATTTT. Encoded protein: CASSSGKGAPGNTIYF.

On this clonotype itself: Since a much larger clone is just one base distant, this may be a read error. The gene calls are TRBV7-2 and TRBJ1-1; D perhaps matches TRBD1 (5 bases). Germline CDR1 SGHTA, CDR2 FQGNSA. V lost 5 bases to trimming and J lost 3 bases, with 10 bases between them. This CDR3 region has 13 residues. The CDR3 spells CASSGGVDTEAFF. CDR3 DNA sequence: TGTGCCAGCAGCGGGGGGGTGGACACTGAAGCTTTCTTT.